One sample yielded the 27 T cell receptor beta chains listed below, sequenced in a study of cytomegalovirus exposure and HLA in healthy donors. PCR amplification relied on 60 Vbeta primers (plus 13 Jbeta primers). TCRdb's table, derived via immunoSEQ multiplex PCR, lists solely in-frame clones and lacks some. Here the sample spans about 160,000 clones, around four fifths being singletons. Sequencing was done on a sample of PBMCs. The origin of the receptors is a woman younger than 30 in good health and CMV-seronegative.

The V gene is TRBV19, the J gene TRBJ2-7; TRBD2 agrees at 10 bases. Losses at the gene ends were 5 bases for V and 5 bases for J; bases not matched to a gene: 6. CDR1 and CDR2 from the germline V gene are LNHDA and SQIVND (reference sequence). The CDR3 runs to 14 residues. DNA for the CDR3: TGTGCCAGTAGTTCGGTAGCGGGAGGCCACGAGCAGTACTTC. Amino acid sequence: CASSSVAGGHEQYF.

V and J are TRBV6-5 and TRBJ2-2, with TRBD1 matching over 9 bases. Germline assignment: CDR1 MNHEY and CDR2 SVGAGI. The CDR3 spans 14 residues. V lost 2 bases to trimming and J lost 7 bases; unmatched junction nucleotides: 2. CDR3 sequence: CASSYGTGIGELFF. CDR3 in DNA: TGTGCCAGCAGTTACGGGACAGGGATCGGGGAGCTGTTTTTT.

The V and J genes are TRBV27 and TRBJ2-7, with D perhaps matching TRBD1 (6 bases). Trimming left V 6 bases short and J 4 bases short, with 10 bases between. The CDR3 is 12 amino acids. The germline V gene encodes CDR1 MNHEY and CDR2 SMNVEV (reference sequence). CDR3 DNA sequence: TGTGCCAGCAGCCTAACAGGGTACGAGCAGTACTTC. Translation: CASSLTGYEQYF.

In regard to this clone: At one end, the junction sequence differs from germline, possibly due to a read error. The rearrangement uses TRBV7-2 and TRBJ2-2; D not certain. This CDR3 comprises 15 residues. CDR1 is SGHTA, CDR2 FQGNSA, per germline. The CDR3 here is CASTLIYRNTGELFF. CDR3 in DNA: TGTGCCAGCACCTTAATCTACAGGAACACCGGGGAGCTGTTTTTT.

This clone appeared a few times. This rearrangement joins TRBV5-5 to TRBJ2-7, with D possibly matching TRBD2 (5 bases). In germline, CDR1 is SGHKS, CDR2 YYEKEE (reference sequence). CDR3 length: 13 residues. V was cut by 1 base and J by 3 bases, with 8 bases left in between. CDR3 protein: CASSLSGGYEQYF. The CDR3 DNA sequence: TGTGCCAGCAGCTTGAGTGGAGGCTACGAGCAGTACTTC.

The CDR3 DNA is TGTGCCAGCAGCTTGGTGGGGGCCGGCACAGATACGCAGTATTTT. This sequence encodes CASSLVGAGTDTQYF. This chain links TRBV7-3 with TRBJ2-3; perhaps TRBD1 as D (6 bases). Germline CDR1 reads SGHTA; CDR2 reads FQGTGA. Trimming pared 3 bases from V and 1 base from J, leaving 11 bases between. The CDR3 extends over 15 amino acids.

The V gene is TRBV7-3, the J gene TRBJ2-1; D is undetermined. The length of the CDR3 is 15 residues. The germline V gene has CDR1 SGHTA and CDR2 FQGTGA. The V and J ends lost 5 bases and 3 bases respectively, with 14 bases between them. For the CDR3, the DNA is TGTGCCAGCAGCCGAACAAGCGTCGGCTACAATGAGCAGTTCTTC. As protein: CASSRTSVGYNEQFF.

This clone showed up just once. The J gene is TRBJ1-2, the V gene TRBV29-1, with 8 bases matching TRBD1. The CDR3 has 14 residues. J gave up 6 bases and V 7 bases, and 13 bases lay outside the gene matches. The germline gives CDR1 SQVTM, CDR2 ANQGSEA. The CDR3 sequence: CSARAGTGTNGYTF. In nucleotides, the CDR3 is TGCAGCGCGCGTGCCGGGACAGGTACGAATGGCTACACCTTC.

CDR3 residues: CASSLEPGGFGDTQYF. CDR3 nucleotides: TGTGCCAGCAGCTTAGAGCCGGGGGGGTTTGGAGATACGCAGTATTTT. V usage is TRBV11-2 and J usage is TRBJ2-3; 8 bases map to TRBD2. V lost 0 bases to trimming and J lost 5 bases; unmatched junction nucleotides: 7. The CDR3 covers 16 residues. The germline CDR1 and CDR2 sequences are SGHAT and FQNNGV.

The V and J genes are TRBV5-1 and TRBJ2-1; D unresolved. Trimming cost V 4 bases and J 5 bases, with 19 bases left between them. This CDR3 spans 16 amino acids. CDR1 is SGHRS, CDR2 YFSETQ, per germline. The CDR3 DNA follows: TGCGCCAGCAGCCACCCCCCAGGCAAAAGTAACAATGAGCAGTTCTTC. Its protein is CASSHPPGKSNNEQFF. Using reference TRBV5-1 and TRBJ2-1 for the parts outside the CDR3, the full variable domain is KAGVTQTPRYLIKTRGQQVTLSCSPISGHRSVSWYQQTPGQGLQFLFEYFSETQRNKGNFPGRFSGRQFSNSRSEMNVSTLELGDSALYLCASSHPPGKSNNEQFFGPGTRLTVL.

This chain links TRBV6-1 with TRBJ2-2, with 8 bases aligning to TRBD2. Germline assignment: CDR1 MNHNS and CDR2 SASEGT. V gave up 0 bases and J gave up 6 bases; unmatched junction bases: 3. This CDR3 is built from 15 residues. CDR3 DNA: TGTGCCAGCAGTGAAGCCAGGCGGGGGGCCGGGGAGCTGTTTTTT. This gives the protein CASSEARRGAGELFF.

The V and J genes are TRBV9 and TRBJ2-2; the match to TRBD1 covers 7 bases. There are 14 residues in the CDR3. Germline CDR1 is SGDLS and CDR2 is YYNGEE. Trimming removed 5 bases from V and 6 bases from J; junction bases left unmatched: 7. CDR3 bases: TGTGCCAGCAGTCGACAGGGATGGGCCGGGGAGCTGTTTTTT. The encoded protein is CASSRQGWAGELFF.

The chain has TRBV4-2 and TRBJ1-4, with 8 bases aligning to TRBD1. V shed 1 base, J shed 6 bases, and the junction held 10 bases outside the gene matches. The germline gives CDR1 LGHNA, CDR2 YNFKEQ. This CDR3 has 17 residues. Here the CDR3 reads CASSQGVRGPTDEKLFF. In DNA form, the CDR3 reads TGTGCCAGCAGCCAAGGTGTCAGGGGGCCGACGGATGAAAAACTGTTTTTT.

The chain is built from TRBV28 and TRBJ2-3; 10 bases agree with TRBD2. Germline lookup yields CDR1 MDHEN and CDR2 SYDVKM. The junction had 10 bases not matched to a gene; V was cut back by 5 bases and J by 2 bases. This CDR3 has 17 amino acids. The CDR3 bases are TGTGCCAGCAGTAGGACTAGCGGAAGACTTAACACAGATACGCAGTATTTT. Translation: CASSRTSGRLNTDTQYF.

The V and J genes are TRBV10-1 and TRBJ2-2; TRBD1 matches 7 bases. CDR3 length: 13 residues. Germline CDR1 is WNHNN and CDR2 is SYGVQD (reference sequence). The J segment lost 7 bases and the V segment lost 6 bases, leaving 5 bases of the junction unmatched. CDR3 region: CASRTGYGGELFF. DNA of the CDR3: TGCGCCAGCAGGACAGGGTACGGCGGGGAGCTGTTTTTT.

The chain is built from TRBV28 and TRBJ2-1; 8 positions agree with TRBD1. The V gene end was trimmed by 1 base and the J gene end by 3 bases; junction bases not matched to a gene: 2. The germline V gene has CDR1 MDHEN and CDR2 SYDVKM. The CDR3 extends over 15 amino acids. The chain's CDR3 is CASSLSGTGYNEQFF. The CDR3 DNA follows: TGTGCCAGCAGTTTATCCGGGACAGGCTACAATGAGCAGTTCTTC.

The genes are TRBV2 and TRBJ2-5; 12 nucleotides align to TRBD2. With V trimmed by 6 bases and J by 4 bases, 3 bases remained unmatched. Looked up from germline, CDR1 is SNHLY and CDR2 is FYNNEI. This CDR3 has 14 residues. In DNA form, the CDR3 reads TGTGCCAGCAGCGCGACTAGCGGGAGAGAGACCCAGTACTTC. Amino acid sequence: CASSATSGRETQYF. Together with reference TRBV2 and TRBJ2-5, the CDR3 gives the full variable domain: EPEVTQTPSHQVTQMGQEVILRCVPISNHLYFYWYRQILGQKVEFLVSFYNNEISEKSEIFDDQFSVERPDGSNFTLKIRSTKLEDSAMYFCASSATSGRETQYFGPGTRLLVL.

With respect to this clone: This sample includes further DNA sequences coding for the same CDR3. The chain employs TRBV2 and TRBJ1-4; no clear D. The CDR3 spans 12 residues. Germline V CDR1 and CDR2: SNHLY, FYNNEI. Trimming took 4 bases from V and 9 from J, leaving 9 bases between them. CDR3 sequence: CASSGSGQKLFF. The CDR3 region has the DNA TGTGCCAGCAGTGGGAGCGGGCAAAAACTGTTTTTT.

J is TRBJ2-1 and V is TRBV5-1; 13 nucleotides match TRBD2. Looked up from germline, CDR1 is SGHRS and CDR2 is YFSETQ. Unmatched junction bases numbered 7, after V lost 4 bases and J lost 0 bases. CDR3 length equals 18 residues. The CDR3 DNA reads TGCGCCAGCAGCATGCGACTAGCGGGAGGCCTCTCCTACAATGAGCAGTTCTTC. This codes for CASSMRLAGGLSYNEQFF.

The J gene is TRBJ2-7, the V gene TRBV7-9, with 10 bases fitting TRBD2. This CDR3 comprises 15 residues. Germline V lookup: CDR1 SEHNR, CDR2 FQNEAQ (reference sequence). Unmatched junction bases numbered 9, after V lost 10 bases and J lost 0 bases. CDR3 bases: TGTGCCACCAATGTAGCGGGGGGCGACTCCTACGAGCAGTACTTC. Translation gives CATNVAGGDSYEQYF.

The chain uses TRBV7-6 and TRBJ2-7; weak D call: TRBD1 (6 bases). Trimming left V 3 bases short and J 3 bases short, with 21 bases between. The CDR3 contains 17 residues. CDR1 SGHVS and CDR2 FNYEAQ come from the germline V gene. DNA of the CDR3: TGTGCCAGCAGCTTCACCCCCTCACAGGGAGCATTCTACGAGCAGTACTTC. Residues: CASSFTPSQGAFYEQYF. The variable domain in full, completed from reference TRBV7-6 and TRBJ2-7, reads GAGVSQSPRYKVTKRGQDVALRCDPISGHVSLYWYRQALGQGPEFLTYFNYEAQQDKSGLPNDRFSAERPEGSISTLTIQRTEQRDSAMYRCASSFTPSQGAFYEQYFGPGTRLTVT.

The rearrangement links TRBV6-1 to TRBJ1-5; D is ambiguous. CDR3 length: 14 amino acids. With 3 bases removed from V and 4 bases from J, the gap between germline ends came to 10 bases. Germline CDR1 MNHNS, CDR2 SASEGT. CDR3 sequence reads: CASSEGLPNQPQHF. CDR3 DNA sequence: TGTGCCAGCAGTGAGGGCCTCCCTAATCAGCCCCAGCATTTT.

This clone was seen just once. V and J are TRBV19 and TRBJ1-3, with D possibly matching TRBD1 (6 bases). The CDR3 length is 16 residues. Per germline, CDR1 LNHDA and CDR2 SQIVND (reference sequence). The V and J ends lost 5 bases and 0 bases respectively, with 14 bases between them. CDR3 sequence: CASSPQGKSSGNTIYF. The CDR3, as DNA: TGTGCCAGTAGTCCACAGGGAAAGAGCTCTGGAAACACCATATATTTT.

The rearrangement links TRBV7-6 to TRBJ2-7; the match to TRBD1 covers 8 bases. CDR3 length: 16 residues. With 2 bases clipped from V and 2 bases from J, the junction kept 8 bases outside the gene matches. The germline V gene encodes CDR1 SGHVS and CDR2 FNYEAQ. The CDR3 is CASSLQHGQGAYEQYF. For the CDR3, the DNA is TGTGCCAGCAGCTTACAACATGGACAGGGTGCCTACGAGCAGTACTTC.

This clone was detected only a few times. J is TRBJ2-2 and V is TRBV7-2; D call uncertain. The CDR3 is 14 residues long. Trimming stripped 2 bases from V and 6 bases from J, with 10 bases between. CDR1 SGHTA and CDR2 FQGNSA come from the germline V gene. The CDR3 nucleotides read TGTGCCAGCAGCTTAATGGCGGCCGCCGGGGAGCTGTTTTTT. This translates into CASSLMAAAGELFF.

The chain is built from TRBV7-8 and TRBJ2-2, with 9 bases matching TRBD1. Germline V gene lookup returns CDR1 SGHVS and CDR2 FQNEAQ. V lost 5 bases and J lost 7; bases outside the gene matches: 8. The CDR3 has 15 amino acids. CDR3 sequence reads: CASSPRTGDGGELFF. CDR3 nucleotides: TGTGCCAGCAGCCCCCGGACAGGGGATGGCGGGGAGCTGTTTTTT.

The V and J genes are TRBV27 and TRBJ2-7; weak D call: TRBD1 (6 bases). Deletions cut 1 base from V and 4 bases from J, with 14 bases between. The CDR3 covers 15 residues. CDR1 and CDR2 from the germline V gene are MNHEY and SMNVEV (reference sequence). In DNA form, the CDR3 reads TGTGCCAGCAGTTTATACGGGGCAGGGGAATACGAGCAGTACTTC. The encoded protein is CASSLYGAGEYEQYF.